These T cell receptor beta chains were read from a single sample in a study of blood T cells in healthy people across ages. One entry per CDR3 protein, called by TCRdb with MiXCR from the 5' RACE reads. Of approximately 850,000 distinct CDR3 sequences in the sample, more than 40% were seen once. Specimen: blood. The receptors come from a man between 60 and 75 years old in good health. Each CDR3 is given with its conserved first and last residue. Each record gives: D gene, clone size, J gene, V gene, CDR3 DNA, CDR3 protein. The D gene is left open where the match is weak. Size values are once, few and many counts, or a class for expanded clones, and some rows have none.

NA,NA,TRBJ2-3,TRBV7-9,TGTGCCAGCAGAAGGTTGGGGGCTAGCACAGATACGCAGTATTTT,CASRRLGASTDTQYF
TRBD1,few,TRBJ2-7,TRBV20-1,TGCAGTGCTAGCGACAGGGGGACGTACGAGCAGTACTTC,CSASDRGTYEQYF
TRBD1,many,TRBJ2-7,TRBV28,TGTGCCAGCAGTTCTGGGACAGGGGCCTACGAGCAGTACTTC,CASSSGTGAYEQYF
TRBD1,NA,TRBJ1-2,TRBV27,TGTGCCAGCAGTTTTGGACAGGGACCAATCTATGGCTACACCTTC,CASSFGQGPIYGYTF
NA,NA,TRBJ2-7,TRBV6-2/TRBV6-3,TGTGCCAGCAGCCCCACAACCTTCAGGGGAATCTACGAGCAGTACTTC,CASSPTTFRGIYEQYF
TRBD2,NA,TRBJ2-3,TRBV7-9,TGTGCCAGCAGCCTAGGACTAGCGGGGGCAGATACGCAGTATTTT,CASSLGLAGADTQYF
NA,NA,TRBJ1-4,TRBV15,TGTGCCACCAGCAGAGCGACGGGGTTAGATGAAAAACTGTTTTTT,CATSRATGLDEKLFF
NA,NA,TRBJ1-1,TRBV14,TGTGCCAGCAGCCAACAGGAACCTAACACTGAAGCTTTCTTT,CASSQQEPNTEAFF
NA,NA,TRBJ2-5,TRBV15,TGTGCCACCAGCAGAGATAGGGCGCGAGAGACCCAGTACTTC,CATSRDRARETQYF
TRBD2,NA,TRBJ2-1,TRBV6-2/TRBV6-3,TGTGCCAGCAGTAAACCCGAGGCCAGCGGGGTCAATGAGCAGTTCTTC,CASSKPEASGVNEQFF
TRBD1,NA,TRBJ2-4,TRBV5-5,TGTGCCAGCAGCCCGGCATGGGACAGGGTTCGAGAAACTCAGTACTTC,CASSPAWDRVRETQYF
NA,many,TRBJ2-1,TRBV29-1,TGCAGCGTTGCCGCGCACGGCTCCTACAATGAGCAGTTCTTC,CSVAAHGSYNEQFF
TRBD2,once,TRBJ2-7,TRBV11-3,TGTGCCAGCAGCTTAGGGGGACTAGCAGTCTACGAGCAGTACTTC,CASSLGGLAVYEQYF
NA,few,TRBJ2-2,TRBV7-2,TGTGCCAGCAGCTTAGAGCAAGGGCGGAAGCTGTTTTTT,CASSLEQGRKLFF
TRBD1,few,TRBJ1-1,TRBV7-2,TGTGCCAGCAGCTCGACAGGGTGGGGCACTGAAGCTTTCTTT,CASSSTGWGTEAFF
TRBD2,NA,TRBJ2-7,TRBV7-2,TGTGCCAGCAGCTTCTCCGGGACTAGCGGGTACGAGCAGTACTTC,CASSFSGTSGYEQYF
NA,NA,TRBJ2-3,TRBV20-1,TGCAGTGCTAGACCTCCACCGAGGGATACGCTGTATTTT,CSARPPPRDTLYF
NA,NA,TRBJ2-5,TRBV14,TGTGCCAGCAGCCAATATCGGGCAGGGCAAGAGACCCAGTACTTC,CASSQYRAGQETQYF
NA,few,TRBJ1-2,TRBV6-5,TGTGCCAGCAGTAACGTCGCCTCTGGTGGCTACACCTTC,CASSNVASGGYTF
TRBD2,NA,TRBJ2-1,TRBV7-2,TGTGCCAGCAGCTCTAGGCCACTAGCGCGTGCCTACAATGAGCAGTTCTTC,CASSSRPLARAYNEQFF
NA,NA,TRBJ2-3,TRBV7-9,TGTGCCAGCGCTTTAACGGCAGATACGCAGTATTTT,CASALTADTQYF
NA,NA,TRBJ2-6,TRBV6-5,TGTGCCAGCAGTTCCCCCCTGAAAAGGGCAGGCGACTCTGGGGCCAACGTCCTGACTTTC,CASSSPLKRAGDSGANVLTF
NA,NA,TRBJ1-1,TRBV7-3,TGTGCCAGCAGCTCTTCCTCTGACGGGACTGAAGCTTTCTTT,CASSSSSDGTEAFF
TRBD2,NA,TRBJ2-3,TRBV7-2,TGTGCCAGCAGCTTAGGGAGAGGCGGGGGGGCGAGAGATACGCAGTATTTT,CASSLGRGGGARDTQYF
TRBD1,NA,TRBJ1-2,TRBV28,TGTGCCAGCAGTTTATATGGGACAGGGGGCTATGGCTACACCTTC,CASSLYGTGGYGYTF
NA,NA,TRBJ1-5,TRBV27,TGTGCCAGCAGTGGGAGGGCTCACCAGCCCCAGCATTTT,CASSGRAHQPQHF
TRBD2,once,TRBJ2-3,TRBV29-1,TGCAGTGTTGGGGCGTTTAGCGGGGGGGCCGTCACAGATACGCAGTATTTT,CSVGAFSGGAVTDTQYF
NA,NA,TRBJ2-5,TRBV13,TGTGCCAGCAGCTTAGGTGCCTACGGCGAGACCCAGTACTTC,CASSLGAYGETQYF
TRBD2,few,TRBJ2-5,TRBV6-2/TRBV6-3,TGTGCCAGCAGTTACCTCGCTAGCGGGGGCGCTTCTAATGAGCAGTACTTC,CASSYLASGGASNEQYF
NA,NA,TRBJ2-1,TRBV20-1,TGCAGTGCTGCCCACAGTCTACGCTTCTACAATGAGCAGTTCTTC,CSAAHSLRFYNEQFF
TRBD1,NA,TRBJ2-1,TRBV19,TGTGCCAGCCAGGGGGCCCAGGTCAATGAGCAGTTCTTC,CASQGAQVNEQFF
NA,NA,TRBJ2-1,TRBV12-3/TRBV12-4,TGTGCCAGCAGTTTAGTGGGGGGCCTGGATGAGCAGTTCTTC,CASSLVGGLDEQFF
NA,NA,TRBJ2-1,TRBV6-2/TRBV6-3,TGTGCCAGCAGTCGTCCTCCCAAGGACTTGAGCTCCTACAATGAGCAGTTCTTC,CASSRPPKDLSSYNEQFF